This TCR beta chain was obtained from a study of OX40 agonist ivuxolimab in advanced cancers. In the study overall: Recorded diagnoses for dose-escalation patients were hepatocellular carcinoma, melanoma, renal cell or head and neck cancer.

Germline loops: CDR1 MDHEN, CDR2 SYDVKM. The V gene lost 1 base and the J gene lost 5 bases, with 8 bases spanning the gap. The CDR3 is 13 residues long. This table comes from immunoSEQ multiplex PCR, and its TCRdb copy is limited to in-frame clones, with some not included. The sample shows 70,000 to 90,000 clones, under 95% of them seen only once. The sequences come from CD4+ or CD8+ T cells sorted from blood, collected in a trial of the OX40 agonist ivuxolimab. This TCR was recovered from an adult with an advanced solid tumor such as melanoma, head and neck, liver or kidney cancer. J is TRBJ1-1 and V is TRBV28; D is unclear. The DNA for the CDR3 is TGTGCCAGCAGTTTATTCCGGGGTACTGAAGCTTTCTTT. Residues: CASSLFRGTEAFF.